This T cell receptor beta chain appears in the sequencing data of a study of blood T cell repertoires in COVID-19. The overall study: Material from acute and convalescent COVID-19 was sourced from the United States, Italy and Spain.

CDR1 and CDR2 (germline): SGDLS, YYNGEE. V was shortened by 4 bases and J by 7 bases, with 14 bases between the two germline ends. The CDR3 runs to 13 residues. The assay was immunoSEQ multiplex PCR, and TCRdb's table has in-frame clones only and misses some. The sample carries 200,000 to 300,000 clones, more than 70% recorded once. The rearrangement uses TRBV9 and TRBJ1-2; D perhaps matches TRBD1 (6 bases). The specimen was PBMCs or T cells enriched from blood (not recorded which). The receptor was isolated from a woman between 40 and 55 years old with acute COVID-19. The chain's CDR3 is CASSSPGVSGYTF. In DNA form, the CDR3 reads TGTGCCAGCAGCTCCCCAGGGGTTTCTGGCTACACCTTC.